The sample holds a few counts of the clone carrying this T cell receptor beta chain. No antigen is known for it. The data stem from a study of T cell repertoires in cytomegalovirus infection. Turning to the study itself: Both recently identified HLA-C-restricted and well-studied HLA-B-restricted CMV epitopes were used in the study. A matching HLA type, together with CMV infection, was signaled by public TCR beta signatures. Study outcomes and limitations: The response measured ex vivo was dominated by TCR beta clonotypes (HLA-C-restricted and CMV-specific). Accumulated public TCR beta family frequency recognized individuals carrying CMV together with the relevant HLA.

TCRdb reprocessed the reads via MiXCR and lists one record per CDR3 protein. The table has roughly 860,000 distinct CDR3 sequences, approximately 32% seen once. CDR3 length: 13 amino acids. Trimming took 11 bases from V and 5 from J, leaving 15 bases between them. Germline assignment: CDR1 SEHNR and CDR2 FQNEAQ (reference sequence). The source was cultured CD8+ T cells from PBMCs, collected from culture after CMV antigen stimulation. The rearrangement uses TRBV7-9 and TRBJ1-4; the D gene is possibly TRBD1 (5 bases). This clonotype was obtained from a human donor in good health (CMV status not recorded). Some clones in this sample may be carry-over from other donors' samples. The CDR3 bases are TGTGCCGCCCTCAGGGTTGGAAATGAAAAACTGTTTTTT. Its translation: CAALRVGNEKLFF.